The rows below give T cell receptor beta chains drawn from one sample of a study of blood T cell repertoires in COVID-19. The repertoire was sequenced with immunoSEQ multiplex PCR; TCRdb's copy has only in-frame clones and lacks some. The data contain roughly 60,000 clones, around 90% of them seen just once; the ten biggest clones take up approximately 0.99%. Sequenced: peripheral blood. All receptors come from a man between 65 and 80 years old with acute or convalescent COVID-19. CDR3s include the opening cysteine and the closing phenylalanine or tryptophan. A D gene is named only where the DNA matches it firmly. Expanded clones are given a class, and other clones once, few, many or no size at all.

TGTGCCAGCAGTGAACTGGGACTACGCCAAGAGACCCAGTACTTC,CASSELGLRQETQYF,TRBD2,-,TRBV6-1,TRBJ2-5
TGCGCCAGCAGTGAGAGCGGGTACTCTGGAAACACCATATATTTT,CASSESGYSGNTIYF,-,-,TRBV10-2,TRBJ1-3
TGTGCCAGCACCCGGACAGGGCATGGCTACACCTTC,CASTRTGHGYTF,TRBD1,-,TRBV3-1/TRBV3-2,TRBJ1-2
TGTGCCAGTAGTATGGCGCGACTAGCGGGAGGACTACAAGAGACCCAGTACTTC,CASSMARLAGGLQETQYF,TRBD2,-,TRBV19,TRBJ2-5
TGTGCCAGCAGTTCGCAGGGGAATCAGCCCCAGCATTTT,CASSSQGNQPQHF,-,-,TRBV28,TRBJ1-5
TGCGCCAGCAGCTGGACTAGGAACTCAGATACGCAGTATTTT,CASSWTRNSDTQYF,TRBD2,-,TRBV5-1,TRBJ2-3
TGTGCCAGCAGCGCTACCCCTGGTAGCGGGGGATCTACCCCCCAAGAGACCCAGTACTTC,CASSATPGSGGSTPQETQYF,TRBD2,-,TRBV4-2,TRBJ2-5
TGTGCCATCGGTGCCAAAAACATTCAGTACTTC,CAIGAKNIQYF,-,-,TRBV28,TRBJ2-4
TGTGCCAGCAGCCCCGGACAGTCTCCCGCCCTCCACTTT,CASSPGQSPALHF,-,-,TRBV9,TRBJ1-6
TGTGCCAGCAGGAACAGGGACATGAACACTGAAGCTTTCTTT,CASRNRDMNTEAFF,-,once,TRBV7-9,TRBJ1-1
TGTGCCATCAGCCGGGACAGCTATCAGCCCCAGCATTTT,CAISRDSYQPQHF,TRBD1,once,TRBV10-3,TRBJ1-5
TGTGCCAGCAGACCTCAGACAGGGGGCGCGTTATATACGCAGTATTTT,CASRPQTGGALYTQYF,TRBD1,-,TRBV28,TRBJ2-3
TGTGCCAGCAGTGAAGCTCCACTCGCGGGCGAGCAGTACTTC,CASSEAPLAGEQYF,-,-,TRBV25-1,TRBJ2-7
TGCGCCAGCAGCCAAGCTTCGACAGGCATCTACGAGCAGTACTTC,CASSQASTGIYEQYF,-,few,TRBV4-1,TRBJ2-7
TGTGCCAGCAGCCAAGATCAAGGGAGCACTGAAGCTTTCTTT,CASSQDQGSTEAFF,-,-,TRBV4-2,TRBJ1-1